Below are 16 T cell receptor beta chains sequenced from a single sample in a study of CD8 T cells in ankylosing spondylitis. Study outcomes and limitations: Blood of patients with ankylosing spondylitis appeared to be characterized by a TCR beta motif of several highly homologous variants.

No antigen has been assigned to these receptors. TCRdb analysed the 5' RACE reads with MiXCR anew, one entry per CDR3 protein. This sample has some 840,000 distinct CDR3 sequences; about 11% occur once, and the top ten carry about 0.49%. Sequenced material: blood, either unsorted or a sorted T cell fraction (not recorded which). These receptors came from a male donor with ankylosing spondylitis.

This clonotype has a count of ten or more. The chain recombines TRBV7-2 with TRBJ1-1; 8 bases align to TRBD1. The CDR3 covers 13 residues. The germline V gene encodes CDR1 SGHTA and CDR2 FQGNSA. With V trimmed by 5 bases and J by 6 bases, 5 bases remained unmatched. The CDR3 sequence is CASSPRTGPEAFF. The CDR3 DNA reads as TGTGCCAGCAGCCCTAGGACAGGGCCTGAAGCTTTCTTT.

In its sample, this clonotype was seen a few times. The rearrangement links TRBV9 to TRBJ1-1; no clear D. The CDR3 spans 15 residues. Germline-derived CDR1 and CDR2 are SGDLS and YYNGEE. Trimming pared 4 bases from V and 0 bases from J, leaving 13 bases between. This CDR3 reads CASSPRAGMNTEAFF. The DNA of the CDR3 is TGTGCCAGCAGCCCCCGCGCGGGAATGAACACTGAAGCTTTCTTT.

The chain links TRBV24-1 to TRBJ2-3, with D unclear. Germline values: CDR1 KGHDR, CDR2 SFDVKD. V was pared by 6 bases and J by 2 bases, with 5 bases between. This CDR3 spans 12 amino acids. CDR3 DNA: TGTGCCACCAGTATGGCCACAGATACGCAGTATTTT. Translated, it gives CATSMATDTQYF.

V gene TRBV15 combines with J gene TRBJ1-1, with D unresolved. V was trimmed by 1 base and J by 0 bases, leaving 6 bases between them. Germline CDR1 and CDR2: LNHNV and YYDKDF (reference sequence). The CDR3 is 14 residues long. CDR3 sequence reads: CATSRGQVNTEAFF. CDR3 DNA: TGTGCCACCAGCAGAGGGCAGGTGAACACTGAAGCTTTCTTT.

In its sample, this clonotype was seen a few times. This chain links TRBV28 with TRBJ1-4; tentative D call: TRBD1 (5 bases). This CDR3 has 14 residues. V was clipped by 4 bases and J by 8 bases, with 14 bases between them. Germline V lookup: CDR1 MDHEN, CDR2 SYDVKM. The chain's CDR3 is CASSSTAGGEKLFF. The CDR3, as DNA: TGTGCCAGCAGTTCGACAGCTGGAGGGGAAAAACTGTTTTTT.

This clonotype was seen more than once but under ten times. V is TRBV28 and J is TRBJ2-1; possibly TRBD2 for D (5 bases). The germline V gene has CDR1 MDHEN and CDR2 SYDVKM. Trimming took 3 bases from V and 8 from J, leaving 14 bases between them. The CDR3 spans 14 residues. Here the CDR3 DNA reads TGTGCCAGCAGTTTCGATCCTCAGAGGGATGAGCAGTTCTTC. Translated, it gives CASSFDPQRDEQFF.

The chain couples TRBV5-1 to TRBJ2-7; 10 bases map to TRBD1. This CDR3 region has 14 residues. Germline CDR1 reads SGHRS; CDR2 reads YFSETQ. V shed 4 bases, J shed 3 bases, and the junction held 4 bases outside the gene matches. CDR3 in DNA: TGCGCCAGCAGCATCGGGACAGGGGTCTACGAGCAGTACTTC. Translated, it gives CASSIGTGVYEQYF. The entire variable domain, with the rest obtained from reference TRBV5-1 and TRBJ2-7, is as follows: KAGVTQTPRYLIKTRGQQVTLSCSPISGHRSVSWYQQTPGQGLQFLFEYFSETQRNKGNFPGRFSGRQFSNSRSEMNVSTLELGDSALYLCASSIGTGVYEQYFGPGTRLTVT.

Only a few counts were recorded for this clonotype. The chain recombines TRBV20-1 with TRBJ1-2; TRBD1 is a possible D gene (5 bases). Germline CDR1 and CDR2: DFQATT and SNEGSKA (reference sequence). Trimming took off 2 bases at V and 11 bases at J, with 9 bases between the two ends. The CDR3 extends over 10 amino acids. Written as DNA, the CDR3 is TGCAGTGCTAGATCACAGGTGTACACCTTC. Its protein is CSARSQVYTF.

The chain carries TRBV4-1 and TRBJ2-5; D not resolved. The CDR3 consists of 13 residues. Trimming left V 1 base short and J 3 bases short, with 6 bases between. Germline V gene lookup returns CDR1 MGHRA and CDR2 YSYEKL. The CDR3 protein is CASSQARKETQYF. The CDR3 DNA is TGCGCCAGCAGCCAAGCGCGGAAAGAGACCCAGTACTTC.

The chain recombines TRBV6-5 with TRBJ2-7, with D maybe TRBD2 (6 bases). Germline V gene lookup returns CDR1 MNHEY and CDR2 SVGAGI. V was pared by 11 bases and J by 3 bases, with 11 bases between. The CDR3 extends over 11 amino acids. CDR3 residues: CACGLLYEQYF. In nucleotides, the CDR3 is TGTGCCTGCGGACTACTCTACGAGCAGTACTTC.

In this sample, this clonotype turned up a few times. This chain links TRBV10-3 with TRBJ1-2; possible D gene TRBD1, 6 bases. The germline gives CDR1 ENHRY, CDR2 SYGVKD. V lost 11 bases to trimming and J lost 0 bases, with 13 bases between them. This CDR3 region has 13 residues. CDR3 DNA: TGTGCCTCCAGGGGCGCCGCTAACTATGGCTACACCTTC. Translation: CASRGAANYGYTF.

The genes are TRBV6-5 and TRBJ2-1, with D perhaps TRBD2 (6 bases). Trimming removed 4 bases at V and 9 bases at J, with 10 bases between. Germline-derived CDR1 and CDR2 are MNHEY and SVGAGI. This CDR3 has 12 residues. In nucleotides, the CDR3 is TGTGCCAGCAGTTTCCCGGGAGTTGAGCAGTTCTTC. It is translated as CASSFPGVEQFF.

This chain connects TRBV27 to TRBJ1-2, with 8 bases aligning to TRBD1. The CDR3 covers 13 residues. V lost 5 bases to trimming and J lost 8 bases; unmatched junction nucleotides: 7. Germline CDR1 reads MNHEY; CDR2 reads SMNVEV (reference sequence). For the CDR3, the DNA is TGTGCCAGCAGTAGCAGGGGGCCCTTGGGCTACACCTTC. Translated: CASSSRGPLGYTF.

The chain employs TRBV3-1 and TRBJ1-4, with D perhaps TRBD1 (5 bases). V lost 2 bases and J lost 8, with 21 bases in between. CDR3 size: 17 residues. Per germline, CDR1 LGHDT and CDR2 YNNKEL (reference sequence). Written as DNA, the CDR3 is TGTGCCAGCAGCCAAAGATTGGAGGCAGGGTTGGGAGAAAAACTGTTTTTT. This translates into CASSQRLEAGLGEKLFF.

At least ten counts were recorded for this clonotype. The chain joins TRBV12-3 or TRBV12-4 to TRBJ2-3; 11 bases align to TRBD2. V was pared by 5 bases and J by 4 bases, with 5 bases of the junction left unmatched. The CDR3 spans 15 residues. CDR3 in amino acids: CASSLGLAAADTQYF. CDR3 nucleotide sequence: TGTGCCAGCAGTCTGGGACTAGCGGCCGCAGATACGCAGTATTTT.

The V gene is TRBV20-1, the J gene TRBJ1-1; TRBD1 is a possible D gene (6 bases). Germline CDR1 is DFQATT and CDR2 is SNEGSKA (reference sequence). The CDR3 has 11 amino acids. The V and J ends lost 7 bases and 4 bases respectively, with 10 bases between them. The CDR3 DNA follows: TGCAGTGACCTCAGGGGCACTGAAGCTTTCTTT. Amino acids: CSDLRGTEAFF.